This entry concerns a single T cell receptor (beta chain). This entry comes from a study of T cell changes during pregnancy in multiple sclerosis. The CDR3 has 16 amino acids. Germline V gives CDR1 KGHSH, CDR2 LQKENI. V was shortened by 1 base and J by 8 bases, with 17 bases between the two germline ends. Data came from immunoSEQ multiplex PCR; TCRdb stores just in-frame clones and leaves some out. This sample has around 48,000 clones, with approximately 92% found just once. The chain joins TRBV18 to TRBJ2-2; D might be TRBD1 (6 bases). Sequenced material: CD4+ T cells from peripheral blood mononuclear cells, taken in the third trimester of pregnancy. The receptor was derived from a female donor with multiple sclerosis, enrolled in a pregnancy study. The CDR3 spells CASSPQEGHLAGELFF. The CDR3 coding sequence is TGTGCCAGCTCACCACAAGAGGGACATTTGGCGGGGGAGCTGTTTTTT.